This TCR beta chain was observed in a study of shared clonotypes between healthy human individuals. CDR1 is SGHRS and CDR2 is YFSETQ in the germline V gene. J lost 5 bases, V lost 3 bases, and 11 bases had no gene match. The CDR3 runs to 16 residues. Every subset had its genomic DNA shared out evenly among several immunoSEQ plates. Assay used: immunoSEQ multiplex PCR; TCRdb lists only in-frame clones, some missing. The table includes around 1,900,000 clones, around 95% detected once. Selected positively for CCR7 and CD45RO-negative, naive CD8 cells excluded terminally differentiated effector memory CD45RA+ cells.

The rearrangement joins TRBV5-1 to TRBJ2-3, with 8 bases matching TRBD2. Sequences were obtained from naive CD8+ T cells from PBMCs. The sequence derives from a man aged 18 to 29 in good health. Some clones in this sample may be carry-over from other donors' samples. CDR3 DNA: TGCGCCAGCAGCTCGTCGAGCGGGAGCGGGGGAGATACGCAGTATTTT. It yields the protein CASSSSSGSGGDTQYF.